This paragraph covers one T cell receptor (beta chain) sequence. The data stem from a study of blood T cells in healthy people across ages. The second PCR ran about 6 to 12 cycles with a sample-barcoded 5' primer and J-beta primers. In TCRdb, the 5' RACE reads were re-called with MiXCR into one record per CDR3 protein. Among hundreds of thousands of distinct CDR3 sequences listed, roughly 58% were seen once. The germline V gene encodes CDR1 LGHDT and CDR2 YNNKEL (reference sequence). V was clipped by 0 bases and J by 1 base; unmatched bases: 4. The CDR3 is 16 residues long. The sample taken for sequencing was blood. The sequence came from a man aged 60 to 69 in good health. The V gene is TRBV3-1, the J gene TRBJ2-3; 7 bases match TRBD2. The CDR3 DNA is TGTGCCAGCAGCCAAGATCGGCTAGCGGGCACAGATACGCAGTATTTT. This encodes CASSQDRLAGTDTQYF.